Presented here are 22 T cell receptor beta chains from one specimen sequenced in a study of read filtering for tumor transcriptome and immune sequencing. From 300 to 450 ng of RNA, a library with molecular barcoded alpha/delta and beta/gamma adaptors was made. TCRdb analysed the reads with MiXCR anew, one entry per CDR3 protein. There are about 57,000 distinct CDR3 sequences in the sample; 20% to 25% occur only once, and about a sixth lies in the top ten. The specimen sequenced was a population of CD138-negative cells sorted from bone marrow. Source of these receptors: a donor at least 40 years old with multiple myeloma.

This clonotype was seen many times. The rearrangement links TRBV12-3 or TRBV12-4 to TRBJ2-3, with D tentatively TRBD1 or TRBD2 (5 bases each). This CDR3 contains 14 residues. V gave up 6 bases and J gave up 0 bases, with 10 bases separating them. Here the CDR3 reads CASRLGPSTDTQYF. CDR3 coding DNA: TGTGCCAGCAGACTGGGACCCAGCACAGATACGCAGTATTTT.

This clonotype was seen ten or more times. The V and J genes are TRBV10-2 and TRBJ2-3, with D tentatively TRBD1 (5 bases). This CDR3 has 13 residues. Per germline, CDR1 WSHSY and CDR2 SAAADI. V was clipped by 7 bases and J by 8 bases, with 16 bases between them. The CDR3 bases are TGCGCCAGCAATGTCCAACAGGAGCGTACGCAGTATTTT. Its translation: CASNVQQERTQYF.

As regards this clonotype: Mismatch with germline at one junction end may stem from a read error. The V and J genes are TRBV10-3 and TRBJ2-1; D may be TRBD2 (6 bases). CDR1 and CDR2 (germline): ENHRY, SYGVKD. The CDR3 spans 14 residues. CDR3: CAISGGAGGNEQLF. CDR3 coding DNA: TGTGCCATCAGTGGCGGGGCCGGAGGGAATGAGCAGCTCTTC.

Remarks on this clonotype: The junction and the germline gene differ at one end; a read error may be behind it. The chain carries TRBV19 and TRBJ1-5, with D perhaps TRBD1 (6 bases). Germline V lookup: CDR1 LNHDA, CDR2 SQIVND (reference sequence). This CDR3 has 17 amino acids. The CDR3 loop is CASSIVQGIGSSQPQHF. The CDR3 nucleotides read TGTGCCAGTAGTATTGTACAGGGCATAGGGAGCAGTCAGCCCCAGCATTTT.

Remarks on this clonotype: A much larger clone lies one base from this, so it may be a read error. V gene TRBV10-1 combines with J gene TRBJ2-2, with D tentatively TRBD1 (5 bases). CDR1 WNHNN and CDR2 SYGVQD come from the germline V gene (reference sequence). The CDR3 loop spans 13 amino acids. The DNA of the CDR3 is TGCGTCAGCCAGGGAAGGAACACCGGGGAGCTGTTTTTT. Residues: CVSQGRNTGELFF.

This clonotype was seen a handful of times. An end of the junction differs from the germline gene, which may be a read error. The chain is built from TRBV5-1 and TRBJ1-1, with D perhaps TRBD1 (5 bases). The CDR3 is 14 amino acids. CDR1 is SGHRS, CDR2 YFSETQ, per germline. The CDR3 reads CASSFEGMNTEALF. Here the CDR3 DNA reads TGCGCCAGCAGCTTCGAGGGGATGAACACTGAAGCTCTCTTT.

This clonotype was counted at least ten times. The rearrangement joins TRBV28 to TRBJ1-2, with D perhaps matching TRBD1 (6 bases). In germline, CDR1 is MDHEN, CDR2 SYDVKM. The germline V and J ends were trimmed by 3 bases and 1 base, with 18 bases remaining between them. This CDR3 is 17 amino acids long. This chain's CDR3 is CASSFDSWGAHNYGYTF. The DNA for the CDR3 is TGTGCCAGCAGTTTTGATTCTTGGGGGGCTCATAACTATGGCTACACCTTC.

The chain joins TRBV30 to TRBJ2-3; D remains ambiguous. This CDR3 has 14 residues. CDR1 is GTSNPN, CDR2 SVGIG, per germline (reference sequence). The ends were cut back, 1 base at V and 0 bases at J, with 8 bases in the middle. This CDR3 reads CAWSGVLSTDTQYF. In DNA form, the CDR3 reads TGTGCCTGGAGTGGCGTCCTTAGCACAGATACGCAGTATTTT.

This clonotype was recorded many times. V usage is TRBV28 and J usage is TRBJ2-3; D is undetermined. Deletions cut 6 bases from V and 5 bases from J, with 18 bases between. Looked up from germline, CDR1 is MDHEN and CDR2 is SYDVKM. This CDR3 has 15 amino acids. CDR3 in DNA: TGTGCCAGCAGCCTGTCCGATACATCCCAAGATACGCAGTATTTT. Translated: CASSLSDTSQDTQYF.

As for this clonotype: This may stem from a read error, because a much larger clone lies one nucleotide away. This chain uses TRBV28 with TRBJ1-4, with a tentative D call TRBD1 (6 bases). Germline assignment: CDR1 MDHEN and CDR2 SYDVKM. The CDR3 loop spans 15 amino acids. This CDR3 reads CASSSAGTLNEKLLF. CDR3 nucleotide sequence: TGTGCCAGCAGTTCAGCCGGGACACTTAATGAAAAACTGTTATTT.

The sample holds many counts of this clonotype. V and J are TRBV18 and TRBJ1-1; D gene ambiguous. The CDR3 extends over 13 amino acids. The V gene lost 0 bases and the J gene lost 3 bases, with 5 bases spanning the gap. Germline V lookup: CDR1 KGHSH, CDR2 LQKENI. CDR3 nucleotides: TGTGCCAGCTCACCACCGGGTTACACTGAAGCTTTCTTT. It specifies CASSPPGYTEAFF. Looking up the rest from reference TRBV18 and TRBJ1-1 gives the full variable domain: NAGVMQNPRHLVRRRGQEARLRCSPMKGHSHVYWYRQLPEEGLKFMVYLQKENIIDESGMPKERFSAEFPKEGPSILRIQQVVRGDSAAYFCASSPPGYTEAFFGQGTRLTVV.

This chain joins TRBV28 and TRBJ1-4; D is unresolved. The V end lost 6 bases, the J end lost 4 bases, and 12 bases lay between the germline ends. CDR3 length: 14 amino acids. CDR1 and CDR2 (germline): MDHEN, SYDVKM. CDR3 loop: CASSRGRGNEKLFF. Here the CDR3 DNA reads TGTGCCAGCAGCCGTGGACGGGGTAATGAAAAACTGTTTTTT. Complete variable domain (other parts from reference TRBV28 and TRBJ1-4): DVKVTQSSRYLVKRTGEKVFLECVQDMDHENMFWYRQDPGLGLRLIYFSYDVKMKEKGDIPEGYSVSREKKERFSLILESASTNQTSMYLCASSRGRGNEKLFFGSGTQLSVL.

This clonotype was detected ten times or more. The V gene is TRBV11-3, the J gene TRBJ1-1, with D uncertain. The germline V and J ends were trimmed by 5 bases and 0 bases, with 10 bases remaining between them. CDR3 length: 14 residues. Germline lookup yields CDR1 SGHNT and CDR2 YENEEA. As DNA, the CDR3 is TGTGCCAGCAGCAGGAGGCCTATGAACACTGAAGCTTTCTTT. Protein: CASSRRPMNTEAFF.

This clonotype was observed a few times. The chain carries TRBV20-1 and TRBJ2-3; weak D call: TRBD2 (5 bases). Germline assignment: CDR1 DFQATT and CDR2 SNEGSKA (reference sequence). Trimming removed 6 bases at V and 5 bases at J, with 18 bases between. The CDR3 length is 14 residues. The DNA of the CDR3 is TGCAGTGCCCCGAAGGACCAACGGGGAGATACGCAGTATTTT. It yields the protein CSAPKDQRGDTQYF.

This clonotype was counted many times. This chain links TRBV21-1 with TRBJ2-6; TRBD1, the table's D call, was not compared with the DNA. TRBV21-1 is a pseudogene segment. The CDR3 totals 19 residues. The CDR3 protein is CASSSPGTVSSSGANVLTF. CDR3 nucleotides: TGTGCCAGTTCGTCTCCCGGGACAGTATCCAGCTCTGGGGCCAACGTCCTGACTTTC.

This sequence joins TRBV7-2 and TRBJ2-2; D remains unclear. Trimming took off 4 bases at V and 6 bases at J, with 18 bases between the two ends. Germline V gene data show CDR1 as SGHTA and CDR2 as FQGNSA. The CDR3 loop spans 16 amino acids. In DNA, the CDR3 is TGTGCCAGCAGCTCCGGGTTCGCATTTTTCTCCGGGGAGCTGTTTTTT. This gives the protein CASSSGFAFFSGELFF.

At least ten counts were recorded for this clonotype. J is TRBJ2-1 and V is TRBV7-2; 11 nucleotides agree with TRBD2. This CDR3 region has 17 residues. V lost 4 bases, J lost 1 base, and 6 bases stayed unmatched. Germline-derived CDR1 and CDR2 are SGHTA and FQGNSA. CDR3 nucleotides: TGTGCCAGCAGCTCCATAGCGGGAGGGCCGTCCTACAATGAGCAGTTCTTC. Translated, it gives CASSSIAGGPSYNEQFF.

The table lists this clonotype with many counts. V is TRBV25-1 and J is TRBJ2-7; D assignment may be TRBD1 or TRBD2 (5 bases each). The ends were cut back, 0 bases at V and 5 bases at J, with 11 bases in the middle. CDR1 MGHDK and CDR2 SYGVNS come from the germline V gene. The CDR3 is 14 amino acids. The CDR3 region has the DNA TGTGCCAGCAGTGAATATCCGGGACGGGACGAGCAGTACTTC. It is translated as CASSEYPGRDEQYF.

The sample holds many counts of this clonotype. The chain combines TRBV28 with TRBJ2-3; a weak D match, TRBD2 (6 bases). Looked up from germline, CDR1 is MDHEN and CDR2 is SYDVKM. Between the trimmed V and J ends, which lost 6 bases and 4 bases, there was a span of 23 bases. This CDR3 region has 17 residues. Here the CDR3 DNA reads TGTGCCAGCAGCTCATTGATCGGGACTCGAGGCGCAGATACGCAGTATTTT. Translated: CASSSLIGTRGADTQYF.

Ten or more counts support this clonotype. V gene TRBV28 combines with J gene TRBJ2-3, with 8 bases matching TRBD2. Germline V gene sequence: CDR1 MDHEN, CDR2 SYDVKM. The CDR3 sequence is 12 residues long. The V gene end was trimmed by 8 bases and the J gene end by 3 bases; junction bases not matched to a gene: 1. In DNA, the CDR3 is TGTGCCAGCGGGACTAGAACAGATACGCAGTATTTT. Translation gives CASGTRTDTQYF.

This clonotype was seen ten or more times. The chain carries TRBV7-3 and TRBJ2-2, with 10 bases fitting TRBD1. From germline, CDR1 is SGHTA and CDR2 FQGTGA. This CDR3 comprises 16 residues. Losses at the gene ends were 5 bases for V and 7 bases for J; bases not matched to a gene: 10. The CDR3 spells CASSQQGQGLHGELFF. CDR3 coding DNA: TGTGCCAGCAGCCAGCAGGGACAGGGGCTTCACGGGGAGCTGTTTTTT.

V gene TRBV30 combines with J gene TRBJ2-3; 11 bases are a match to TRBD2. CDR1 is GTSNPN, CDR2 SVGIG, per germline (reference sequence). This CDR3 spans 16 amino acids. Germline trimming cut 8 bases from V and 0 bases from J; bases unmatched to any gene: 10. The CDR3, as DNA: TGTGCCGGTAGCGGGAGGGAGGGAGGTAGCACAGATACGCAGTATTTT. Protein: CAGSGREGGSTDTQYF.